This entry lists 31 T cell receptor beta chains sequenced from one sample in a study of T cell responses to AZD1222 COVID-19 vaccine. Sequencing was performed with immunoSEQ multiplex PCR; in TCRdb, only in-frame clones are kept and a portion is missing. The sample holds 100,000 to 150,000 clones; approximately 90% are singletons and the top ten take around 6.9%. Specimen: peripheral blood, collected on day 0 of AZD1222 vaccination. These receptor sequences come from an adult in good health.

V gene TRBV5-1 combines with J gene TRBJ2-5; D is perhaps TRBD1 (6 bases). V was trimmed by 4 bases and J by 5 bases, leaving 18 bases between them. The CDR3 loop spans 15 amino acids. The germline CDR1 and CDR2 sequences are SGHRS and YFSETQ. The CDR3 loop is CASSVEQGLGETQYF. DNA for the CDR3: TGCGCCAGCAGCGTCGAACAGGGATTGGGGGAGACCCAGTACTTC.

The genes are TRBV5-1 and TRBJ2-5; D call uncertain. The CDR3 runs to 13 residues. Between the trimmed V and J ends, which lost 2 bases and 1 base, there was a span of 6 bases. The germline V gene encodes CDR1 SGHRS and CDR2 YFSETQ. CDR3 region: CASSFRIQETQYF. In DNA, the CDR3 is TGCGCCAGCAGCTTCAGAATCCAAGAGACCCAGTACTTC.

The chain carries TRBV7-8 and TRBJ1-4; D perhaps matches TRBD1 (6 bases). CDR3 length: 15 residues. CDR1 is SGHVS, CDR2 FQNEAQ, per germline. V lost 1 base and J lost 6, with 12 bases in between. CDR3 coding DNA: TGTGCCAGCAGCTTAGGACAGGCTTTATATGAAAAACTGTTTTTT. Encoded protein: CASSLGQALYEKLFF.

This chain joins TRBV6-5 and TRBJ1-2, with D hard to call. V was pared by 0 bases and J by 4 bases, with 6 bases between. CDR3 length: 13 residues. Germline V CDR1 and CDR2: MNHEY, SVGAGI. The DNA for the CDR3 is TGTGCCAGCAGTTACTCGGGATTCTATGGCTACACCTTC. As protein: CASSYSGFYGYTF.

The chain has TRBV2 and TRBJ1-6, with D maybe TRBD1 (5 bases). The length of the CDR3 is 13 residues. CDR1 is SNHLY, CDR2 FYNNEI, per germline. Trimming pared 10 bases from V and 8 bases from J, leaving 15 bases between. The CDR3 region has the DNA TGTGCCATCACTGGGGGGGAAGATTCACCCCTCCACTTT. Translating it yields CAITGGEDSPLHF.

The chain carries TRBV28 and TRBJ1-2; D may be TRBD1 (6 bases). The CDR3 loop spans 14 amino acids. Per the germline V gene, CDR1 is MDHEN and CDR2 is SYDVKM. Trimming cost V 6 bases and J 3 bases, with 14 bases left between them. This CDR3 reads CASSLTGFDYGYTF. CDR3 bases: TGTGCCAGCAGCCTGACAGGCTTCGACTATGGCTACACCTTC.

The chain carries TRBV10-3 and TRBJ2-7; no clear D gene. V was pared by 7 bases and J by 4 bases, with 14 bases between. This CDR3 has 13 amino acids. Looked up from germline, CDR1 is ENHRY and CDR2 is SYGVKD. CDR3 sequence reads: CAITLDGRYEQYF. The CDR3, as DNA: TGTGCCATCACCTTGGACGGCCGTTACGAGCAGTACTTC.

The chain joins TRBV28 to TRBJ1-5, with 8 nucleotides matching TRBD1. Germline trimming cut 6 bases from V and 6 bases from J; bases unmatched to any gene: 4. The germline V gene has CDR1 MDHEN and CDR2 SYDVKM. The CDR3 consists of 13 residues. CDR3 sequence: CASSGQGAQPQHF. Here the CDR3 DNA reads TGTGCCAGCAGCGGACAGGGAGCTCAGCCCCAGCATTTT.

V gene TRBV5-5 combines with J gene TRBJ2-1; D is unresolved. Germline V gene sequence: CDR1 SGHKS, CDR2 YYEKEE (reference sequence). V was cut by 4 bases and J by 2 bases, with 16 bases left in between. The CDR3 contains 16 residues. This chain's CDR3 is CASSPKGGSAYNEQFF. The CDR3 region has the DNA TGTGCCAGCAGCCCAAAAGGCGGCTCCGCCTACAATGAGCAGTTCTTC. The variable domain in full, completed from reference TRBV5-5 and TRBJ2-1, reads DAGVTQSPTHLIKTRGQQVTLRCSPISGHKSVSWYQQVLGQGPQFIFQYYEKEERGRGNFPDRFSARQFPNYSSELNVNALLLGDSALYLCASSPKGGSAYNEQFFGPGTRLTVL.

The rearrangement uses TRBV18 and TRBJ2-1, with 9 positions matching TRBD1. The CDR3 is made up of 15 amino acids. V shed 4 bases, J shed 6 bases, and the junction held 7 bases outside the gene matches. Germline V gene sequence: CDR1 KGHSH, CDR2 LQKENI. CDR3 in amino acids: CASSRGTGTSNEQFF. The CDR3 nucleotides read TGTGCCAGCTCACGGGGGACAGGGACCAGCAATGAGCAGTTCTTC.

The V gene is TRBV2, the J gene TRBJ1-4; 7 positions agree with TRBD1. The germline gives CDR1 SNHLY, CDR2 FYNNEI. V lost 8 bases and J lost 6; bases outside the gene matches: 12. The CDR3 is 15 residues long. The CDR3 coding sequence is TGTGCCAGCCACTATGAACGGGACAGCCATGAAAAACTGTTTTTT. Residues: CASHYERDSHEKLFF.

The chain joins TRBV19 to TRBJ2-2; D ambiguous. This CDR3 has 15 residues. Germline CDR1 reads LNHDA; CDR2 reads SQIVND (reference sequence). V was clipped by 4 bases and J by 0 bases, with 9 bases between them. In nucleotides, the CDR3 is TGTGCCAGTAGTAAAGGTCCCGCGAACACCGGGGAGCTGTTTTTT. Translated, it gives CASSKGPANTGELFF.

This chain joins TRBV4-1 and TRBJ2-7, with TRBD2 matching over 7 bases. Germline lookup yields CDR1 MGHRA and CDR2 YSYEKL. The J segment lost 2 bases and the V segment lost 4 bases, leaving 5 bases of the junction unmatched. This CDR3 comprises 14 residues. The CDR3 loop is CASSRGAGTYEQYF. The CDR3 bases are TGCGCCAGCAGCCGGGGAGCGGGAACCTACGAGCAGTACTTC.

The chain uses TRBV7-2 and TRBJ1-2, with TRBD1 as a possible D gene (5 bases). V was pared by 4 bases and J by 8 bases, with 20 bases between. This CDR3 region has 15 residues. Germline CDR1 and CDR2: SGHTA and FQGNSA. The CDR3 loop reads CASSSGSQGLGGYTF. CDR3 DNA: TGTGCCAGCAGCTCAGGAAGCCAGGGACTTGGGGGCTACACCTTC. Supplemented by reference TRBV7-2 and TRBJ1-2, the full variable domain reads GAGVSQSPSNKVTEKGKDVELRCDPISGHTALYWYRQSLGQGLEFLIYFQGNSAPDKSGLPSDRFSAERTGGSVSTLTIQRTQQEDSAVYLCASSSGSQGLGGYTFGSGTRLTVV.

The chain recombines TRBV27 with TRBJ2-1, with D perhaps matching TRBD1 or TRBD2 (7 bases each). The CDR3 has 18 residues. Germline loops: CDR1 MNHEY, CDR2 SMNVEV (reference sequence). The ends were cut back, 5 bases at V and 6 bases at J, with 26 bases in the middle. The CDR3 protein is CASSNRGRGSPRGNEQFF. The CDR3 DNA sequence: TGTGCCAGCAGTAACAGGGGCCGCGGGAGCCCCCGGGGCAATGAGCAGTTCTTC.

This chain joins TRBV2 and TRBJ2-7; D remains ambiguous. V shed 10 bases and J shed 3 bases, with 13 bases lying between them. Germline lookup yields CDR1 SNHLY and CDR2 FYNNEI. The CDR3 length is 12 residues. As DNA, the CDR3 is TGTGCCACTGGAACAGACTTCTACGAGCAGTACTTC. Protein: CATGTDFYEQYF.

The V and J genes are TRBV7-9 and TRBJ2-2; D possibly corresponds to TRBD1 (7 bases). The CDR3 extends over 16 amino acids. Germline V gene sequence: CDR1 SEHNR, CDR2 FQNEAQ (reference sequence). The ends were cut back, 3 bases at V and 2 bases at J, with 13 bases in the middle. In DNA, the CDR3 is TGTGCCAGCAGCTTGGGGGGACAGATTAACACCGGGGAGCTGTTTTTT. Protein sequence: CASSLGGQINTGELFF. Full variable domain (outside the CDR3, taken from reference TRBV7-9 and TRBJ2-2): DTGVSQNPRHKITKRGQNVTFRCDPISEHNRLYWYRQTLGQGPEFLTYFQNEAQLEKSRLLSDRFSAERPKGSFSTLEIQRTEQGDSAMYLCASSLGGQINTGELFFGEGSRLTVL.

The J gene is TRBJ2-1, the V gene TRBV7-3; D may correspond to TRBD1 or TRBD2 (5 bases each). CDR1 is SGHTA, CDR2 FQGTGA, per germline. The CDR3 is made up of 14 amino acids. Trimming left V 2 bases short and J 0 bases short, with 5 bases between. In nucleotides, the CDR3 is TGTGCCAGCAGCTTAGGGACCTCCTACAATGAGCAGTTCTTC. It specifies CASSLGTSYNEQFF.

This rearrangement joins TRBV30 to TRBJ1-6; D remains ambiguous. Trimming took 1 base from V and 0 from J, leaving 4 bases between them. The CDR3 loop spans 14 amino acids. Germline V lookup: CDR1 GTSNPN, CDR2 SVGIG (reference sequence). The CDR3 sequence: CAWSGSSYNSPLHF. The CDR3 DNA reads TGTGCCTGGAGTGGGAGCTCCTATAATTCACCCCTCCACTTT.

This clone has only one observation. This rearrangement joins TRBV25-1 to TRBJ2-7, with TRBD1 matching 7 bases. Trimming took 4 bases from V and 4 from J; bases not matched to a gene: 4. CDR3 length: 13 residues. Germline-derived CDR1 and CDR2 are MGHDK and SYGVNS. The CDR3 DNA reads as TGTGCCAGCAGTGCTCAACAGGGGTACGAGCAGTACTTC. Protein sequence: CASSAQQGYEQYF.

The rearrangement joins TRBV19 to TRBJ1-1; no definite D call. The V end was cut by 3 bases, the J end by 6 bases, with 17 bases between. Germline V gene data show CDR1 as LNHDA and CDR2 as SQIVND (reference sequence). The CDR3 loop spans 15 amino acids. This CDR3 is CASSMTRALGAEAFF. CDR3 nucleotide sequence: TGTGCCAGTAGTATGACCCGAGCCTTGGGAGCTGAAGCTTTCTTT.

This chain joins TRBV9 and TRBJ1-3; D unclear. Germline V lookup: CDR1 SGDLS, CDR2 YYNGEE. The CDR3 is 16 amino acids. The V gene lost 0 bases and the J gene lost 4 bases, with 14 bases spanning the gap. The DNA of the CDR3 is TGTGCCAGCAGCGTAGATGGGCGCGGGTCAGGAAACACCATATATTTT. Translation gives CASSVDGRGSGNTIYF.

In its sample, this clone was seen once. V usage is TRBV4-1 and J usage is TRBJ1-3; D ambiguous. V lost 1 base and J 0 bases, leaving 13 bases between the germline ends. CDR3 length: 17 amino acids. Looked up from germline, CDR1 is MGHRA and CDR2 is YSYEKL. CDR3 protein: CASSQVILPFSGNTIYF. CDR3 DNA sequence: TGCGCCAGCAGCCAAGTCATACTACCTTTCTCTGGAAACACCATATATTTT.

The chain couples TRBV21-1 to TRBJ1-1. TRBV21-1 is a pseudogene. The CDR3 is 16 amino acids. The CDR3 loop reads CASSKDGEGEHTEAFF. The CDR3 DNA reads TGTGCCAGCAGCAAAGATGGGGAGGGAGAGCACACTGAAGCTTTCTTT.

The chain employs TRBV27 and TRBJ1-1; no firm D call. This CDR3 contains 13 residues. Germline-derived CDR1 and CDR2 are MNHEY and SMNVEV (reference sequence). V dropped 1 base and J dropped 5 bases, with 8 bases sitting between them. CDR3: CASSLFRETEAFF. In DNA form, the CDR3 reads TGTGCCAGCAGTTTATTCCGGGAGACTGAAGCTTTCTTT.

The V call is TRBV20-1, the J call TRBJ1-5; D may be TRBD1 (6 bases). The CDR3 is 16 residues long. The germline V and J ends were trimmed by 3 bases and 3 bases, with 18 bases remaining between them. Germline-derived CDR1 and CDR2 are DFQATT and SNEGSKA (reference sequence). The CDR3 DNA is TGCAGTGCTAGTCGTCGAGCAGGGGCCTCCAATCAGCCCCAGCATTTT. It is translated as CSASRRAGASNQPQHF.

The chain recombines TRBV28 with TRBJ1-2, with 9 positions matching TRBD1. The length of the CDR3 is 13 residues. V was clipped by 5 bases and J by 5 bases; unmatched bases: 3. Per germline, CDR1 MDHEN and CDR2 SYDVKM. The CDR3 loop reads CASSRTGVYGYTF. The CDR3 DNA reads as TGTGCCAGCAGTAGGACAGGGGTTTATGGCTACACCTTC.

The V gene is TRBV5-1, the J gene TRBJ2-3, with TRBD2 matching 9 bases. CDR3 length: 15 amino acids. Trimming cost V 2 bases and J 2 bases; bases outside gene matches: 3. CDR1 and CDR2 (germline): SGHRS, YFSETQ. CDR3 residues: CASSLVAGDTDTQYF. CDR3 nucleotides: TGCGCCAGCAGCTTAGTAGCGGGAGACACAGATACGCAGTATTTT.

The CDR3 spells CASSSSPGLASETQYF. In DNA form, the CDR3 reads TGTGCCAGCAGCTCCTCACCGGGACTAGCCTCGGAGACCCAGTACTTC. The chain employs TRBV11-2 and TRBJ2-5, with 9 bases that match TRBD2. The CDR3 runs to 16 residues. The germline gives CDR1 SGHAT, CDR2 FQNNGV. V was pared by 4 bases and J by 5 bases, with 11 bases of the junction left unmatched.

V is TRBV25-1 and J is TRBJ2-2; 9 bases line up with TRBD2. CDR1 and CDR2 from the germline V gene are MGHDK and SYGVNS. The CDR3 extends over 15 amino acids. V gave up 4 bases and J gave up 4 bases; unmatched junction bases: 4. CDR3 nucleotide sequence: TGTGCCAGCAGTGTTAGCGGGAGATCCACCGGGGAGCTGTTTTTT. It specifies CASSVSGRSTGELFF.

The chain carries TRBV7-6 and TRBJ1-5, with a weak D call TRBD1 (5 bases). Between the trimmed V and J ends, which lost 5 bases and 2 bases, there was a span of 13 bases. CDR1 SGHVS and CDR2 FNYEAQ come from the germline V gene. This CDR3 is 15 amino acids long. The CDR3: CASSPNPGRNQPQHF. The CDR3 nucleotides are TGTGCCAGCAGCCCCAACCCGGGGCGCAATCAGCCCCAGCATTTT.